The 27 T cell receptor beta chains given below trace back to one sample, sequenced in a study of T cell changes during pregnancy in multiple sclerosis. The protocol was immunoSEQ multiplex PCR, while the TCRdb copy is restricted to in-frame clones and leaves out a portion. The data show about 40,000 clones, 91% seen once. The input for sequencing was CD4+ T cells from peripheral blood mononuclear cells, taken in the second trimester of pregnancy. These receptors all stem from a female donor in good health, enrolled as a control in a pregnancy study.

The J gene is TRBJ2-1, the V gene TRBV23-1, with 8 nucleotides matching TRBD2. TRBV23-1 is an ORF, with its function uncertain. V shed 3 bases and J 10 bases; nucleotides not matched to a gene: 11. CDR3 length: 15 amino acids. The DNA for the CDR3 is TGCGCCAGCAGTCATTACCGGGGGGGGACCGAAGAGCAGTTCTTC. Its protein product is CASSHYRGGTEEQFF.

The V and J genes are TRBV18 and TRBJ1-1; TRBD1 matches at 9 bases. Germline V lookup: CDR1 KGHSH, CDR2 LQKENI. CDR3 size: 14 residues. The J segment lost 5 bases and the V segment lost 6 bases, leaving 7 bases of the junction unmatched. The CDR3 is CASSPTGGGTEAFF. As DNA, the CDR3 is TGTGCCAGCTCGCCGACAGGGGGGGGGACTGAAGCTTTCTTT.

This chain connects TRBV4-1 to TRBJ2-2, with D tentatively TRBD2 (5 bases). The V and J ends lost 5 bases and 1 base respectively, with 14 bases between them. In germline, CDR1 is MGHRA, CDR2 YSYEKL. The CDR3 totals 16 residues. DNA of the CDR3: TGCGCCAGCAGCTCAAACCGGGGAAGGAACACCGGGGAGCTGTTTTTT. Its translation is CASSSNRGRNTGELFF.

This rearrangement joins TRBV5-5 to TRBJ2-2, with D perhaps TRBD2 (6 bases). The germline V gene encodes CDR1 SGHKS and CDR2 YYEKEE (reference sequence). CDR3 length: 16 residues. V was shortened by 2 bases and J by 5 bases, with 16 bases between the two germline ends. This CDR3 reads CASSFKAGRFTGELFF. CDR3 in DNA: TGTGCCAGCAGCTTTAAAGCGGGCAGGTTTACCGGGGAGCTGTTTTTT.

CDR3 residues: CASSYSPGFNEKLFF. The CDR3 coding sequence is TGTGCCAGCAGTTACTCCCCGGGATTTAATGAAAAACTGTTTTTT. This chain joins TRBV6-5 and TRBJ1-4, with D unresolved. CDR3 length: 15 amino acids. Germline values: CDR1 MNHEY, CDR2 SVGAGI. Trimming removed 0 bases from V and 4 bases from J, with 9 bases in between.

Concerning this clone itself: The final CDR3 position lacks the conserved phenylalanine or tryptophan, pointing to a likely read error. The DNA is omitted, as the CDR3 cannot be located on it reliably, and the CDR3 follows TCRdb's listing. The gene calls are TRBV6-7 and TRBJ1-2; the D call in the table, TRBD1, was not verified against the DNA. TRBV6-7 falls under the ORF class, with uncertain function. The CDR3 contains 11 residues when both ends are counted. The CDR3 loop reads CASSYSRSPGY.

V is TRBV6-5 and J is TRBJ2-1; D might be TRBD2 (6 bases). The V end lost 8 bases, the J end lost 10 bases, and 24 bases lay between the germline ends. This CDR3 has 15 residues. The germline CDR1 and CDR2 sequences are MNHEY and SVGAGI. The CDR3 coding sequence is TGTGCCAGCGCACCCCCCGGGGGTCCTCAAAGAGAGCAGTTCTTC. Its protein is CASAPPGGPQREQFF.

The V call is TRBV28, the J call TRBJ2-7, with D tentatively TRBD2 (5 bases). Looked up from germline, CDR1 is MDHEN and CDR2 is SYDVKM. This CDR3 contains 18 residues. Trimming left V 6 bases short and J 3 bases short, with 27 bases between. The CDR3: CASSQTYLRRTRDYEQYF. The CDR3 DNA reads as TGTGCCAGCAGCCAAACATACCTGAGACGGACGAGGGACTACGAGCAGTACTTC.

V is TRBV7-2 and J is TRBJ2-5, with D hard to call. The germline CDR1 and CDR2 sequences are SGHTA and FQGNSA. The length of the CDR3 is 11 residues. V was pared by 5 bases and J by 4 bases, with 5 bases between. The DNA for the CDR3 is TGTGCCAGCAGCGCAGGAGAGACCCAGTACTTC. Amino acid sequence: CASSAGETQYF.

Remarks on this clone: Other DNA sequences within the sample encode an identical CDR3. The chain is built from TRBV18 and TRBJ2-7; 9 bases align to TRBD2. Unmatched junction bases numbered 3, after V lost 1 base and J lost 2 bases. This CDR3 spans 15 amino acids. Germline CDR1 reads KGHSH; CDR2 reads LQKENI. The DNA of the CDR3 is TGTGCCAGCTCACCACTGACTAGCGGTCCCTACGAGCAGTACTTC. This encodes CASSPLTSGPYEQYF.

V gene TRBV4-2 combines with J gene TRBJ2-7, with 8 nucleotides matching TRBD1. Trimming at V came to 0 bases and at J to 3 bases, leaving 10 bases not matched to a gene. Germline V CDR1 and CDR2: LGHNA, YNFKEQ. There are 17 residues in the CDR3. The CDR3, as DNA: TGTGCCAGCAGCCAAGATCTTTCGACAGGGGCGGACTACGAGCAGTACTTC. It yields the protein CASSQDLSTGADYEQYF.

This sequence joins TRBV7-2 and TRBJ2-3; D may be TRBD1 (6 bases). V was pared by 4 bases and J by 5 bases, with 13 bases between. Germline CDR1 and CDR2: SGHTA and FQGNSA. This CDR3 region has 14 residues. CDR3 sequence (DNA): TGTGCCAGCAGCTCCAGGGGATCAATAGATACGCAGTATTTT. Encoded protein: CASSSRGSIDTQYF.

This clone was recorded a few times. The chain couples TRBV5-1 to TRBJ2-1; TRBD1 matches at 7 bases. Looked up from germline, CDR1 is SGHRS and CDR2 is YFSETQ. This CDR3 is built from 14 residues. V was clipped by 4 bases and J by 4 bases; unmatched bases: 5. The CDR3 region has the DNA TGCGCCAGCAGCCTGGGACAGCCATACAATGAGCAGTTCTTC. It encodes CASSLGQPYNEQFF.

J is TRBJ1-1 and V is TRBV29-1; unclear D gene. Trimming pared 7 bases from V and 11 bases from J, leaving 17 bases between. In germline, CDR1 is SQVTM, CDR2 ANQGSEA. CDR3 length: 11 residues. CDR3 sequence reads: CSEGTQRGAFF. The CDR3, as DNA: TGCAGCGAAGGCACCCAACGAGGGGCTTTCTTT.

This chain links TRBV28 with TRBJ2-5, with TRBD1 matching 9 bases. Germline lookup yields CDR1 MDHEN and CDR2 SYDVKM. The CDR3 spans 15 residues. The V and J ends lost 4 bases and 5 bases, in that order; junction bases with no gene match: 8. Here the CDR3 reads CASSSTGGAGETQYF. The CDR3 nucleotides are TGTGCCAGCAGTTCTACAGGGGGCGCGGGGGAGACCCAGTACTTC.

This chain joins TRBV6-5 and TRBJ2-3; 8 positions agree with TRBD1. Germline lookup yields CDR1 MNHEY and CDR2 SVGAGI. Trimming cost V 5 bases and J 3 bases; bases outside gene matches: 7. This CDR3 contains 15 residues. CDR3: CASSPGQGATDTQYF. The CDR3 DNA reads TGTGCCAGCAGTCCCGGCCAGGGGGCAACAGATACGCAGTATTTT.

CDR3: CASSSRSTHSGNTIYF. CDR3 nucleotides: TGTGCCAGCAGTTCGCGTTCAACCCACTCTGGAAACACCATATATTTT. This rearrangement joins TRBV2 to TRBJ1-3, with D unclear. CDR1 is SNHLY, CDR2 FYNNEI, per germline. The CDR3 spans 16 residues. The V end lost 5 bases, the J end lost 0 bases, and 14 bases lay between the germline ends. Full variable domain (missing parts from reference TRBV2 and TRBJ1-3): EPEVTQTPSHQVTQMGQEVILRCVPISNHLYFYWYRQILGQKVEFLVSFYNNEISEKSEIFDDQFSVERPDGSNFTLKIRSTKLEDSAMYFCASSSRSTHSGNTIYFGEGSWLTVV.

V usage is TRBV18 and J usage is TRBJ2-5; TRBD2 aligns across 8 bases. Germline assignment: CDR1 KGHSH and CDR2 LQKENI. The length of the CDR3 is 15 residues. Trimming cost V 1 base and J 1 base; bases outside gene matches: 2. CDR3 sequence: CASSPQTSGQETQYF. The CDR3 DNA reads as TGTGCCAGCTCACCACAAACTAGCGGCCAAGAGACCCAGTACTTC.

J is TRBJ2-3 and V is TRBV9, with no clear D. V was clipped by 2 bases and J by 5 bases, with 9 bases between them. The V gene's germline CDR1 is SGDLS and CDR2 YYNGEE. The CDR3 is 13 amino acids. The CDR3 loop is CASSVSSVDTQYF. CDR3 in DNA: TGTGCCAGCAGCGTCTCTAGTGTAGATACGCAGTATTTT.

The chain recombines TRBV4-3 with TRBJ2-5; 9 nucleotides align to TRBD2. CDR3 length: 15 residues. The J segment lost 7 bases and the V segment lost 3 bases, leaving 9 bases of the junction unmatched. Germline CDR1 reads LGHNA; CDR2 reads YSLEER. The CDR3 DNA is TGCGCCAGCAGCCAGCAGACTAGCGGATGGGGGACCCAGTACTTC. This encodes CASSQQTSGWGTQYF.

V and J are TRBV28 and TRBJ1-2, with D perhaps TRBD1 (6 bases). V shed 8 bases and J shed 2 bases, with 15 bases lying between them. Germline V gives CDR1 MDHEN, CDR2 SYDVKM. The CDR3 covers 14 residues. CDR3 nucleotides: TGTGCCAGCGGTACGGGGGGCAAGAACTATGGCTACACCTTC. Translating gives CASGTGGKNYGYTF.

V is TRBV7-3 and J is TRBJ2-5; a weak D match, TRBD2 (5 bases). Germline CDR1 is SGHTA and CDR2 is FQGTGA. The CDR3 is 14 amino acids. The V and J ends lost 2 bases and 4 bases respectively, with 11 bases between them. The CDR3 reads CASSLGESRETQYF. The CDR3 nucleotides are TGTGCCAGCAGCTTAGGGGAGTCCAGAGAGACCCAGTACTTC. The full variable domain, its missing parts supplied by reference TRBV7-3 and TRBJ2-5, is GAGVSQTPSNKVTEKGKYVELRCDPISGHTALYWYRQSLGQGPEFLIYFQGTGAADDSGLPNDRFFAVRPEGSVSTLKIQRTERGDSAVYLCASSLGESRETQYFGPGTRLLVL.

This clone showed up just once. The CDR3 DNA reads TGTGCCAGCAGCTTTCAGGACAGGGGTGGCGAGCAGTACTTC. Its translation is CASSFQDRGGEQYF. The V gene is TRBV11-2, the J gene TRBJ2-7, with TRBD1 matching 9 bases. V shed 3 bases and J 6 bases; nucleotides not matched to a gene: 6. Per the germline V gene, CDR1 is SGHAT and CDR2 is FQNNGV. The CDR3 covers 14 residues.

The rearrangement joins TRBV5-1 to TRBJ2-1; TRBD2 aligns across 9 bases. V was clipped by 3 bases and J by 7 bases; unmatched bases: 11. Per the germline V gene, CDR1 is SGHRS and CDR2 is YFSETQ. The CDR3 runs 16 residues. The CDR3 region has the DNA TGCGCCAGCAGCTCCAGGGGACTAGCCGGTTTAAATGAGCAGTTCTTC. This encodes CASSSRGLAGLNEQFF.

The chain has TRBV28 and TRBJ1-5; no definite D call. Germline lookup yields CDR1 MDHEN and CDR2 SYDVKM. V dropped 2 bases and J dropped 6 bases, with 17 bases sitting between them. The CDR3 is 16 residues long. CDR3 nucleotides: TGTGCCAGCAGTTTAGTTCTGACAAGCCGTGGTCAGCCCCAGCATTTT. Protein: CASSLVLTSRGQPQHF.

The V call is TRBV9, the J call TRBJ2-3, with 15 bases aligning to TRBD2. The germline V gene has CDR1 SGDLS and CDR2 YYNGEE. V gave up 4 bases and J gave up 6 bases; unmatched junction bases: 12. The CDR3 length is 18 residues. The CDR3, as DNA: TGTGCCAGCAGCACTAGTTGGACTAGCGGGGGGGGAGTGGATACGCAGTATTTT. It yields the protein CASSTSWTSGGGVDTQYF.

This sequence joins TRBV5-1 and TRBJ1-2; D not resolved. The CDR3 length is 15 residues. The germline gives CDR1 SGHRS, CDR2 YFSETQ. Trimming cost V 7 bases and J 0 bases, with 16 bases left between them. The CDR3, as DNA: TGCGCCAGCCCGCCGAGGTGGTTAGCTAACTATGGCTACACCTTC. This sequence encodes CASPPRWLANYGYTF.